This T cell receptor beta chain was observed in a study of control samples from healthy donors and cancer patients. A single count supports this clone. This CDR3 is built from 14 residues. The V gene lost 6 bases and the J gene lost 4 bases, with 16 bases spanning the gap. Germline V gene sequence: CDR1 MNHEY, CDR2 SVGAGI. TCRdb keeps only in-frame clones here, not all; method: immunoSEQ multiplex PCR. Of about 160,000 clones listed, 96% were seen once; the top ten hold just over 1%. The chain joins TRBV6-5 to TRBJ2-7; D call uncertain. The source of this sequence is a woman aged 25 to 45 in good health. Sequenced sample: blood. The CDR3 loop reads CASRSTFEIYEQYF. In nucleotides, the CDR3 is TGTGCCAGCAGGTCGACATTCGAGATTTACGAGCAGTACTTC.